Below, 6 T cell receptor beta chains from the same sample are listed, as sequenced in a study of regulatory T cells in long-lasting Graves disease. Arm-PCR of CDR3 regions with iRepertoire HTBI primers generated TCR beta libraries. TCRdb used MiXCR to reprocess the multiplex PCR reads, holding one entry per CDR3 protein. The data hold 700,000 or so distinct CDR3 sequences, with approximately 29% observed a single time. Regarding time point: persistent/refractory GD, antithyroid drugs over 5 years with positive TRAb. PBMC-derived RNA was used for the TCR library. The sample was peripheral blood mononuclear cells (PBMCs), taken when the disease was refractory, from a patient treated with antithyroid drugs. The receptors here all came from a female donor with Graves disease.

The chain recombines TRBV28 with TRBJ2-3; D gene uncertain. This CDR3 has 11 residues. V lost 4 bases and J lost 6, with 5 bases in between. Germline CDR1 is MDHEN and CDR2 is SYDVKM. In DNA form, the CDR3 reads TGTGCCAGCAGTTCCCGGGATACGCAGTATTTT. Translating it yields CASSSRDTQYF.

This clonotype was seen repeatedly, ten times or more. The CDR3 DNA is TGCGCCAGCAGACCTAATAGCGGGAGGAGCTCCTACGAGCAGTACTTC. It translates to CASRPNSGRSSYEQYF. This chain links TRBV5-1 with TRBJ2-7; 10 bases line up with TRBD2. From germline, CDR1 is SGHRS and CDR2 YFSETQ. The CDR3 is 16 residues long. V lost 5 bases and J lost 0; bases outside the gene matches: 8.

Ten or more counts support this clonotype. CDR3 region: CASSLSHANYGYTF. The CDR3 nucleotides read TGTGCCAGCAGTTTATCTCACGCTAACTATGGCTACACCTTC. J is TRBJ1-2 and V is TRBV27; D is uncertain. The CDR3 is made up of 14 amino acids. The ends were cut back, 0 bases at V and 0 bases at J, with 5 bases in the middle. Germline V gives CDR1 MNHEY, CDR2 SMNVEV (reference sequence).

This clonotype has a handful of counts. The CDR3 DNA reads TGTGCCAGCAGCTTGGCGGGGGTCAATTCACCCCTCCACTTT. Its translation is CASSLAGVNSPLHF. The chain combines TRBV28 with TRBJ1-6, with D perhaps TRBD1 (5 bases). CDR3 length: 14 amino acids. V lost 6 bases, J lost 7 bases, and 13 bases lay in between. CDR1 and CDR2 (germline): MDHEN, SYDVKM.

The table lists this clonotype with many counts. The chain couples TRBV28 to TRBJ1-4; D gene unclear. The germline V and J ends were trimmed by 6 bases and 7 bases, with 15 bases remaining between them. The germline V gene has CDR1 MDHEN and CDR2 SYDVKM. The CDR3 consists of 14 residues. The CDR3 DNA reads TGTGCCAGCAGCCCACCCGGTGTTGGTGAAAAACTGTTTTTT. Translating it yields CASSPPGVGEKLFF.

This clonotype has at least ten counts. This chain links TRBV28 with TRBJ1-2; a possible D gene is TRBD1 (5 bases). Germline V gene data show CDR1 as MDHEN and CDR2 as SYDVKM. The CDR3 is 12 residues long. V shed 5 bases and J shed 8 bases, with 12 bases lying between them. The CDR3 DNA reads as TGTGCCAGCAGTCTCGGGGGGTTGGGCTACACCTTC. Residues: CASSLGGLGYTF.